One sample yielded the 5 T cell receptor beta chains listed below, sequenced in a study of patients and donors after allogeneic stem cell transplantation. MiXCR was run by TCRdb on the RT-PCR reads, yielding one entry per CDR3 protein. The table lists about a million distinct CDR3 sequences, 15% to 20% of them singletons. The specimen was blood, either unsorted or a sorted T cell fraction (not recorded which). The receptors originated from a human donor who was either an allogeneic HSCT recipient or a stem cell or donor lymphocyte infusion donor (not recorded which). It is not recorded whose cells these are; they may come from a transplant donor.

This clonotype was observed many times. This chain uses TRBV15 with TRBJ2-5; 9 bases match TRBD2. The CDR3 loop spans 16 amino acids. Germline V CDR1 and CDR2: LNHNV, YYDKDF (reference sequence). Unmatched junction bases numbered 3, after V lost 0 bases and J lost 1 base. The CDR3 reads CATSRESGGIQETQYF. DNA for the CDR3: TGTGCCACCAGCAGAGAAAGCGGGGGGATCCAAGAGACCCAGTACTTC.

On this clonotype itself: A read error may account for a junction end that differs from germline. This sequence joins TRBV10-3 and TRBJ2-7, with a weak D call TRBD2 (5 bases). The V gene's germline CDR1 is ENHRY and CDR2 SYGVKD. This CDR3 region has 14 residues. The CDR3 bases are TGTACCATCAGTGAGAGGGCCCCGACCTACGAGCAGTACTTC. The encoded protein is CTISERAPTYEQYF.

V is TRBV15 and J is TRBJ2-7; 7 bases are a match to TRBD2. V lost 0 bases and J lost 3; bases outside the gene matches: 8. Looked up from germline, CDR1 is LNHNV and CDR2 is YYDKDF (reference sequence). The CDR3 totals 16 residues. The CDR3 DNA follows: TGTGCCACCAGCAGAGACCTAGCGGAGCCGATCTACGAGCAGTACTTC. Protein sequence: CATSRDLAEPIYEQYF.

Many counts were recorded for this clonotype. The chain uses TRBV7-9 and TRBJ2-7; no reliable D call. Germline V gives CDR1 SEHNR, CDR2 FQNEAQ (reference sequence). V lost 6 bases and J lost 4, with 10 bases in between. This CDR3 contains 12 residues. This chain's CDR3 is CASRSLDYEQYF. The CDR3 DNA reads TGTGCCAGCAGAAGCCTCGATTACGAGCAGTACTTC.

This chain links TRBV5-1 with TRBJ2-3; 7 bases line up with TRBD2. The germline gives CDR1 SGHRS, CDR2 YFSETQ. V lost 10 bases to trimming and J lost 6 bases; unmatched junction nucleotides: 11. This CDR3 has 13 residues. DNA for the CDR3: TGCGCCTCCCGTGGACTAGTTGGGGATACGCAGTATTTT. Protein product: CASRGLVGDTQYF.